Following are 26 T cell receptor beta chains from one sample sequenced in a study of blood T cell repertoires in COVID-19. Sequenced by immunoSEQ multiplex PCR; TCRdb stores in-frame clones only, minus some. The sample holds just under 55,000 clones, 90% seen once. Sequencing was carried out using peripheral blood. Receptor source: a woman aged 40 to 55 with active COVID-19.

This sequence joins TRBV10-3 and TRBJ2-7; a possible D gene is TRBD2 (6 bases). Trimming left V 2 bases short and J 7 bases short, with 9 bases between. Germline V CDR1 and CDR2: ENHRY, SYGVKD. The CDR3 runs to 12 residues. The CDR3 region is CAISEGGWEQYF. CDR3 DNA: TGTGCCATCAGTGAGGGGGGGTGGGAGCAGTACTTC.

This clone was recorded once. This chain links TRBV5-1 with TRBJ2-3, with TRBD2 matching 10 bases. Germline V gene sequence: CDR1 SGHRS, CDR2 YFSETQ. There are 19 residues in the CDR3. Trimming at V came to 2 bases and at J to 4 bases, leaving 16 bases not matched to a gene. The CDR3 here is CASSLMVASGGQGPDTQYF. DNA for the CDR3: TGCGCCAGCAGCTTAATGGTAGCTAGCGGGGGCCAGGGGCCAGATACGCAGTATTTT.

The chain has TRBV13 and TRBJ2-1; 7 bases match TRBD1. CDR1 is PRHDT and CDR2 is FYEKMQ in the germline V gene (reference sequence). V trimming: 0 bases; J trimming: 12 bases; junction bases outside the gene matches: 8. CDR3 length: 14 amino acids. CDR3 bases: TGTGCCAGCAGCTTAGGCCTACTCGGGGACAGGCAGTTCTTC. This gives the protein CASSLGLLGDRQFF.

J is TRBJ1-4 and V is TRBV12-3 or TRBV12-4; D not certain. The CDR3 is 13 amino acids. The V gene lost 10 bases and the J gene lost 6 bases, with 15 bases spanning the gap. CDR3 region: CATKKSEHEKLFF. The CDR3 coding sequence is TGTGCCACCAAGAAATCAGAACATGAAAAACTGTTTTTT.

The rearrangement joins TRBV19 to TRBJ2-7; TRBD1 is a possible D gene (6 bases). The V end lost 6 bases, the J end lost 2 bases, and 11 bases lay between the germline ends. The CDR3 consists of 13 residues. CDR1 and CDR2 from the germline V gene are LNHDA and SQIVND (reference sequence). The CDR3, as DNA: TGTGCCAGTAGGTTACAGGGAGCCTACGAGCAGTACTTC. It yields the protein CASRLQGAYEQYF.

The chain combines TRBV3-1 (or the pseudogene TRBV3-2) with TRBJ1-1, with D hard to call. The CDR3 is 14 amino acids. Trimming pared 0 bases from V and 1 base from J, leaving 6 bases between. CDR1 and CDR2 (germline): LGHDT, YNNKEL (reference sequence). The CDR3 loop is CASSQEGTNTEAFF. The CDR3 nucleotides are TGTGCCAGCAGCCAAGAGGGCACGAACACTGAAGCTTTCTTT.

In its sample, this clone was seen a few times. The V gene is TRBV7-9, the J gene TRBJ1-1, with D perhaps matching TRBD1 (6 bases). The CDR3 consists of 14 residues. The germline V gene encodes CDR1 SEHNR and CDR2 FQNEAQ (reference sequence). V gave up 7 bases and J gave up 1 base, with 13 bases separating them. The CDR3 region is CASNTGSRNTEAFF. Here the CDR3 DNA reads TGTGCCAGCAATACAGGGTCAAGGAACACTGAAGCTTTCTTT.

The chain couples TRBV30 to TRBJ1-5; a weak D match, TRBD1 (6 bases). V was pared by 7 bases and J by 3 bases, with 13 bases between. This CDR3 contains 13 residues. Germline V lookup: CDR1 GTSNPN, CDR2 SVGIG (reference sequence). CDR3 DNA sequence: TGTGCCTCGTCGGGGGGCCTCAATCAGCCCCAGCATTTT. Its protein product is CASSGGLNQPQHF.

The V call is TRBV7-9, the J call TRBJ2-1; 8 bases line up with TRBD2. The CDR3 sequence is 14 residues long. Germline CDR1 SEHNR, CDR2 FQNEAQ (reference sequence). V shed 1 base, J shed 13 bases, and the junction held 9 bases outside the gene matches. CDR3: CASSLGGAAGGQFF. The DNA for the CDR3 is TGTGCCAGCAGCTTAGGGGGGGCGGCGGGGGGACAGTTCTTC.

The genes are TRBV7-8 and TRBJ1-2; TRBD1 is a possible D gene (5 bases). CDR1 is SGHVS, CDR2 FQNEAQ, per germline. CDR3 length: 15 residues. With 5 bases removed from V and 1 base from J, the gap between germline ends came to 14 bases. The chain's CDR3 is CASSPRTKDNYGYTF. For the CDR3, the DNA is TGTGCCAGCAGCCCCAGGACAAAAGATAACTATGGCTACACCTTC.

Only a few counts were recorded for this clone. The CDR3 loop reads CASSLVLGTGNTIYF. Written as DNA, the CDR3 is TGTGCCAGCAGCTTAGTCCTTGGCACTGGAAACACCATATATTTT. V usage is TRBV7-9 and J usage is TRBJ1-3; D is unresolved. CDR3 length equals 15 residues. Trimming shortened V by 1 base and J by 2 bases, and 9 bases separated the two germline ends. Germline CDR1 reads SEHNR; CDR2 reads FQNEAQ (reference sequence). The entire variable domain, with the rest obtained from reference TRBV7-9 and TRBJ1-3, is as follows: DTGVSQNPRHKITKRGQNVTFRCDPISEHNRLYWYRQTLGQGPEFLTYFQNEAQLEKSRLLSDRFSAERPKGSFSTLEIQRTEQGDSAMYLCASSLVLGTGNTIYFGEGSWLTVV.

The rearrangement uses TRBV25-1 and TRBJ2-2; 7 positions agree with TRBD1. The CDR3 runs to 17 residues. V dropped 3 bases and J dropped 1; count of bases not matched to a gene: 8. Germline loops: CDR1 MGHDK, CDR2 SYGVNS. CDR3 coding DNA: TGTGCCAGCAGTGAGTTGGGGTGGACAGGGAACACCGGGGAGCTGTTTTTT. Amino acid sequence: CASSELGWTGNTGELFF.

The V call is TRBV29-1, the J call TRBJ1-3; 10 bases line up with TRBD1. The CDR3 runs to 15 residues. The J segment lost 3 bases and the V segment lost 5 bases, leaving 7 bases of the junction unmatched. Germline V CDR1 and CDR2: SQVTM, ANQGSEA. The CDR3 sequence: CSVLGTGAGGNTIYF. CDR3 DNA: TGCAGCGTTCTAGGGACAGGGGCTGGTGGAAACACCATATATTTT.

The chain links TRBV7-9 to TRBJ2-3, with 9 bases aligning to TRBD2. Germline loops: CDR1 SEHNR, CDR2 FQNEAQ (reference sequence). The CDR3 loop spans 16 amino acids. Trimming removed 1 base from V and 5 bases from J; junction bases left unmatched: 7. As DNA, the CDR3 is TGTGCCAGCAGCTTAGGGCTCGGGACTAGCCAAGATACGCAGTATTTT. It yields the protein CASSLGLGTSQDTQYF.

This clone appeared once. This chain uses TRBV7-2 with TRBJ2-2; 8 nucleotides align to TRBD2. The CDR3 runs to 15 residues. J lost 7 bases, V lost 2 bases, and 6 bases had no gene match. CDR1 is SGHTA and CDR2 is FQGNSA in the germline V gene. Here the CDR3 DNA reads TGTGCCAGCAGCTTACAAGCGGGGGCTGGCGGGGAGCTGTTTTTT. Protein sequence: CASSLQAGAGGELFF. The entire variable domain, with the rest obtained from reference TRBV7-2 and TRBJ2-2, is as follows: GAGVSQSPSNKVTEKGKDVELRCDPISGHTALYWYRQSLGQGLEFLIYFQGNSAPDKSGLPSDRFSAERTGGSVSTLTIQRTQQEDSAVYLCASSLQAGAGGELFFGEGSRLTVL.

This clone was counted between two and nine times. The chain has TRBV4-3 and TRBJ1-2, with D hard to call. This CDR3 comprises 14 residues. V was trimmed by 0 bases and J by 6 bases, leaving 11 bases between them. Germline V CDR1 and CDR2: LGHNA, YSLEER. The DNA of the CDR3 is TGCGCCAGCAGCCAAGATACTATGAGAGATGGCTACACCTTC. This gives the protein CASSQDTMRDGYTF.

The J gene is TRBJ2-7, the V gene TRBV5-1; 11 bases map to TRBD1. The CDR3 spans 15 residues. With V trimmed by 0 bases and J by 6 bases, 5 bases remained unmatched. Germline CDR1 SGHRS, CDR2 YFSETQ. The CDR3 spells CASSLEPGQGAEQYF. The CDR3 region has the DNA TGCGCCAGCAGCTTGGAGCCAGGACAGGGGGCCGAGCAGTACTTC. The variable domain in full, with the rest retrieved from reference TRBV5-1 and TRBJ2-7, is KAGVTQTPRYLIKTRGQQVTLSCSPISGHRSVSWYQQTPGQGLQFLFEYFSETQRNKGNFPGRFSGRQFSNSRSEMNVSTLELGDSALYLCASSLEPGQGAEQYFGPGTRLTVT.

The sample holds one count of this clone. The J gene is TRBJ1-4, the V gene TRBV20-1; possible D gene TRBD1, 6 bases. Trimming pared 3 bases from V and 5 bases from J, leaving 10 bases between. Per germline, CDR1 DFQATT and CDR2 SNEGSKA (reference sequence). This CDR3 is 13 amino acids long. Here the CDR3 reads CSASVGTNEKLFF. The CDR3 nucleotides read TGCAGTGCTAGTGTGGGGACAAATGAAAAACTGTTTTTT.

This chain links TRBV5-8 with TRBJ1-4; tentative D call: TRBD1 (6 bases). Germline CDR1 reads SGHTS; CDR2 reads YDEGEE. Trimming left V 4 bases short and J 10 bases short, with 20 bases between. The CDR3 consists of 15 residues. The CDR3 region is CASSRGASLGGKLFF. CDR3 DNA sequence: TGTGCCAGCAGCCGGGGTGCGTCTTTAGGGGGAAAACTGTTTTTT.

This chain links TRBV6-5 with TRBJ1-2, with 7 bases identical to TRBD1. Germline V lookup: CDR1 MNHEY, CDR2 SVGAGI. V shed 7 bases, J shed 9 bases, and the junction held 8 bases outside the gene matches. This CDR3 has 12 amino acids. CDR3 DNA sequence: TGTGCCAGCACCGGACAGGAAGGGAGCTACACCTTC. As protein: CASTGQEGSYTF.

The chain joins TRBV15 to TRBJ2-4; 8 nucleotides match TRBD2. Germline CDR1 LNHNV, CDR2 YYDKDF (reference sequence). Trimming at V came to 1 base and at J to 6 bases, leaving 2 bases not matched to a gene. The CDR3 runs to 14 residues. The CDR3 region is CATSRGAGGNIQYF. For the CDR3, the DNA is TGTGCCACCAGCAGAGGGGCGGGGGGAAACATTCAGTACTTC.

The chain couples TRBV7-2 to TRBJ2-2, with D possibly being TRBD2 (8 bases). The CDR3 has 17 residues. CDR1 and CDR2 from the germline V gene are SGHTA and FQGNSA. V was pared by 5 bases and J by 3 bases, with 19 bases between. In DNA, the CDR3 is TGTGCCAGCAGCCCCAGGGGGTCCGGGGGGGACACCGGGGAGCTGTTTTTT. Protein: CASSPRGSGGDTGELFF.

This chain uses TRBV6-6 with TRBJ2-2; 11 bases fit TRBD1. V shed 5 bases and J 2 bases; nucleotides not matched to a gene: 4. Germline loops: CDR1 MNHNY, CDR2 SVGAGI (reference sequence). CDR3 length equals 16 residues. Here the CDR3 DNA reads TGTGCCAGCAGTCCTGGACAGGGGGCCAACACCGGGGAGCTGTTTTTT. Translated, it gives CASSPGQGANTGELFF.

The chain carries TRBV2 and TRBJ2-7, with 8 bases identical to TRBD2. Per germline, CDR1 SNHLY and CDR2 FYNNEI. The CDR3 totals 17 residues. The V and J ends lost 7 bases and 6 bases, in that order; junction bases with no gene match: 20. This CDR3 reads CASNPPPGLVGRCEQYF. DNA of the CDR3: TGTGCCAGCAACCCCCCCCCGGGACTAGTAGGTCGTTGCGAGCAGTACTTC.

The chain couples TRBV5-6 to TRBJ1-6; TRBD1 might be the D (6 bases). Trimming took 4 bases from V and 7 from J, leaving 12 bases between them. CDR3 size: 14 residues. Germline CDR1 is SGHDT and CDR2 is YYEEEE. The CDR3 sequence is CASSRDRKNSPLHF. CDR3 nucleotides: TGTGCCAGCAGCCGTGACAGGAAGAATTCACCCCTCCACTTT.

This chain's CDR3 is CAISTLTGANEQFF. For the CDR3, the DNA is TGTGCCATCAGTACACTGACAGGGGCCAATGAGCAGTTCTTC. The rearrangement joins TRBV10-3 to TRBJ2-1, with 8 bases that match TRBD1. The V gene's germline CDR1 is ENHRY and CDR2 SYGVKD. This CDR3 region has 14 residues. Trimming at V came to 5 bases and at J to 6 bases, leaving 6 bases not matched to a gene.